These 8 T cell receptor beta chains share one sample of origin, sequenced in a study of cytomegalovirus exposure and HLA in healthy donors. The PCR employed 60 Vbeta primers together with 13 Jbeta primers. Profiling relied on immunoSEQ multiplex PCR, and the TCRdb table lists in-frame clones only, not all of them. This sample has under 300,000 clones; over 90% occur once, and the top ten carry around 1.7%. The sequencing input was PBMCs. The source is a girl aged 2 to 10 in good health and CMV-seronegative.

This clone was seen a handful of times. The J gene is TRBJ2-5, the V gene TRBV9; 8 bases are shared with TRBD2. The CDR3 runs 16 residues. Germline CDR1 is SGDLS and CDR2 is YYNGEE. The V and J ends lost 7 bases and 1 base, in that order; junction bases with no gene match: 12. The CDR3 reads CASGNPLAGGQETQYF. The CDR3 nucleotides read TGTGCCAGCGGGAATCCCCTGGCGGGGGGCCAAGAGACCCAGTACTTC.

V usage is TRBV30 and J usage is TRBJ2-1; 9 nucleotides line up with TRBD2. This CDR3 is 13 amino acids long. CDR1 and CDR2 from the germline V gene are GTSNPN and SVGIG (reference sequence). V dropped 3 bases and J dropped 7; count of bases not matched to a gene: 4. The CDR3 coding sequence is TGTGCCTGGAGATTGACTAGCGGTAATGAGCAGTTCTTC. Its protein product is CAWRLTSGNEQFF.

This clone has just a few counts. CDR3 nucleotide sequence: TGCGCCAGCAGCTTGGTAGGACAGGGGGCCACTGAGCAGTTCTTC. Protein: CASSLVGQGATEQFF. The chain links TRBV5-1 to TRBJ2-1; 11 positions match TRBD1. The CDR3 covers 15 residues. Germline trimming cut 0 bases from V and 9 bases from J; bases unmatched to any gene: 5. Germline V lookup: CDR1 SGHRS, CDR2 YFSETQ.

CDR3 sequence: CASSWTGIPYEQYF. The CDR3 DNA follows: TGTGCCAGCAGCTGGACAGGGATCCCTTACGAGCAGTACTTC. The rearrangement joins TRBV7-9 to TRBJ2-7, with 8 bases aligning to TRBD1. CDR3 length: 14 residues. Germline trimming cut 4 bases from V and 4 bases from J; bases unmatched to any gene: 6. Germline V gives CDR1 SEHNR, CDR2 FQNEAQ (reference sequence).

The count of this clone is one. The chain joins TRBV30 to TRBJ2-1; D unresolved. The V gene's germline CDR1 is GTSNPN and CDR2 SVGIG (reference sequence). This CDR3 comprises 14 residues. Deletions cut 5 bases from V and 0 bases from J, with 11 bases between. The CDR3 spells CAWHSTSSYNEQFF. The CDR3 DNA reads TGTGCCTGGCACAGCACGAGCTCCTACAATGAGCAGTTCTTC.

In DNA, the CDR3 is TGTGCCAGCAGCTCCCCGGGACAGGGGACGACGTTTTCCAAAAACATTCAGTACTTC. It codes for CASSSPGQGTTFSKNIQYF. V and J are TRBV7-9 and TRBJ2-4; 10 bases match TRBD1. Germline values: CDR1 SEHNR, CDR2 FQNEAQ (reference sequence). The CDR3 length is 19 residues. J gave up 2 bases and V 4 bases, and 14 bases lay outside the gene matches.

The chain couples TRBV6-1 to TRBJ1-6; D is unclear. V shed 6 bases and J shed 7 bases, with 13 bases lying between them. This CDR3 contains 14 residues. Germline lookup yields CDR1 MNHNS and CDR2 SASEGT. The CDR3 region is CASSQDPANSPLHF. DNA for the CDR3: TGTGCCAGCAGCCAGGATCCAGCCAATTCACCCCTCCACTTT.

The CDR3 DNA follows: TGCGCCAGCAGCCCTAGACAGGGTTGGGACACTGAAGCTTTCTTT. Its translation: CASSPRQGWDTEAFF. This chain joins TRBV5-1 and TRBJ1-1; TRBD1 agrees at 7 bases. The CDR3 has 15 amino acids. Germline trimming cut 4 bases from V and 3 bases from J; bases unmatched to any gene: 9. Per the germline V gene, CDR1 is SGHRS and CDR2 is YFSETQ.